Listed here are 6 T cell receptor beta chains from one sample, sequenced in a study of T cell repertoires in cytomegalovirus infection. Each CDR3 protein is one row after TCRdb ran MiXCR on the reads. The sample shows approximately 500,000 distinct CDR3 sequences, about 33% of them seen only once. Their antigen targets remain unknown. Sequenced here: cultured PBMCs, sampled from culture after CMV antigen stimulation. Receptors were obtained from a human donor in good health (CMV status not recorded). Some clones in this sample may be carry-over from other donors' samples.

The rearrangement links TRBV12-3 or TRBV12-4 to TRBJ1-2; TRBD1 agrees at 7 bases. The CDR3 runs 13 residues. The ends lost 4 bases at V and 9 bases at J; junction bases unmatched: 8. The CDR3 DNA sequence: TGTGCCAGCAGTTATGGGGGGACAGCTCGCTACACCTTC. This codes for CASSYGGTARYTF.

This chain links TRBV27 with TRBJ2-5; 7 bases line up with TRBD2. The CDR3 extends over 14 amino acids. CDR1 MNHEY and CDR2 SMNVEV come from the germline V gene (reference sequence). V lost 6 bases to trimming and J lost 10 bases; unmatched junction nucleotides: 14. The CDR3 DNA sequence: TGTGCCAGCAGACCCGCGGGCCGGGGGGTGGTCCAGTACTTC. Amino acid sequence: CASRPAGRGVVQYF.

This clonotype has only a few counts. The rearrangement joins TRBV7-2 to TRBJ1-3, with TRBD1 matching over 9 bases. Per the germline V gene, CDR1 is SGHTA and CDR2 is FQGNSA. This CDR3 has 14 residues. The V gene end was trimmed by 10 bases and the J gene end by 0 bases; junction bases not matched to a gene: 4. The CDR3 reads CATKGQGSGNTIYF. CDR3 sequence (DNA): TGTGCCACAAAGGGACAGGGCTCTGGAAACACCATATATTTT.

V is TRBV7-3 and J is TRBJ1-2, with 7 nucleotides matching TRBD1. The CDR3 covers 12 residues. Germline V gene lookup returns CDR1 SGHTA and CDR2 FQGTGA. J lost 8 bases, V lost 4 bases, and 4 bases had no gene match. In nucleotides, the CDR3 is TGTGCCAGCAGCTCACAGGGGATCGGCTACACCTTC. Translated, it gives CASSSQGIGYTF.

The rearrangement links TRBV29-1 to TRBJ2-3, with 9 bases that match TRBD2. Germline V gene data show CDR1 as SQVTM and CDR2 as ANQGSEA. V dropped 4 bases and J dropped 6; count of bases not matched to a gene: 5. CDR3 length: 13 residues. The CDR3 DNA is TGCAGCGTTGTAGCGGGAGTGGTGGATACGCAGTATTTT. Its translation is CSVVAGVVDTQYF.

This clonotype has only a few counts. This CDR3 reads CSARDLAGVIYEQYF. The CDR3 nucleotides are TGCAGTGCTAGGGACCTAGCGGGAGTCATCTACGAGCAGTACTTC. The rearrangement joins TRBV20-1 to TRBJ2-7; 10 nucleotides match TRBD2. The CDR3 loop spans 15 amino acids. The germline gives CDR1 DFQATT, CDR2 SNEGSKA (reference sequence). Unmatched junction bases numbered 8, after V lost 3 bases and J lost 3 bases.